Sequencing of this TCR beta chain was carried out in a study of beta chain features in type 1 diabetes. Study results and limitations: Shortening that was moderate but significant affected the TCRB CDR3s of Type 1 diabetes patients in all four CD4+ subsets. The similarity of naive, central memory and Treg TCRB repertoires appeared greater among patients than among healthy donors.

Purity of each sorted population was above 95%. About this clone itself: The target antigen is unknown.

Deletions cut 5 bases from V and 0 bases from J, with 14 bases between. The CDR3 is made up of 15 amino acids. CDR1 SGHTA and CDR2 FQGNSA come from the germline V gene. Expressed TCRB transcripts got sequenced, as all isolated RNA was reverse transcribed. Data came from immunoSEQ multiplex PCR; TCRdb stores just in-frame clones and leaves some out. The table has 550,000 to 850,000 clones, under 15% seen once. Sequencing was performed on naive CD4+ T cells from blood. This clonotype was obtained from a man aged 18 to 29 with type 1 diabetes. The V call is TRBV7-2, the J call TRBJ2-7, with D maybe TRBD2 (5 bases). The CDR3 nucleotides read TGTGCCAGCAGCCCTCTAGACGGGAACTCCTACGAGCAGTACTTC. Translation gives CASSPLDGNSYEQYF.